Presented here are 17 T cell receptor beta chains from one specimen sequenced in a study of blood T cell repertoires in COVID-19. Using immunoSEQ multiplex PCR, the repertoire was profiled, and TCRdb retains in-frame clones only, with some absent. Of roughly 70,000 clones listed, roughly 70% are singletons. Specimen: peripheral blood. The receptors originated from a man between 65 and 79 years old with acute or convalescent COVID-19.

CDR3 protein: CASSPTTSGGSTYNEQFF. For the CDR3, the DNA is TGCGCCAGCAGTCCAACGACTAGCGGGGGATCCACCTACAATGAGCAGTTCTTC. The chain links TRBV23-1 to TRBJ2-1; 12 bases line up with TRBD2. TRBV23-1 is an open reading frame, and its role is uncertain. The CDR3 is 18 amino acids. The trim removed 4 bases at V and 2 bases at J, leaving 9 bases unmatched.

The chain couples TRBV15 to TRBJ2-5; 10 bases are shared with TRBD1. The CDR3 totals 16 residues. CDR1 and CDR2 (germline): LNHNV, YYDKDF (reference sequence). The V and J ends lost 4 bases and 3 bases, in that order; junction bases with no gene match: 8. CDR3 loop: CATSILSGTGEETQYF. CDR3 nucleotides: TGTGCCACCAGCATCCTGTCCGGGACAGGGGAAGAGACCCAGTACTTC. The full variable domain, completed using reference TRBV15 and TRBJ2-5, is DAMVIQNPRYQVTQFGKPVTLSCSQTLNHNVMYWYQQKSSQAPKLLFHYYDKDFNNEADTPDNFQSRRPNTSFCFLDIRSPGLGDTAMYLCATSILSGTGEETQYFGPGTRLLVL.

The V call is TRBV5-1, the J call TRBJ1-2; possibly TRBD1 for D (5 bases). Germline lookup yields CDR1 SGHRS and CDR2 YFSETQ. The CDR3 has 12 amino acids. V was shortened by 2 bases and J by 3 bases, with 5 bases between the two germline ends. CDR3 coding DNA: TGCGCCAGCAGCTTAGGGGACTATGGCTACACCTTC. It encodes CASSLGDYGYTF.

The rearrangement joins TRBV6-6 to TRBJ2-1; a possible D gene is TRBD1 (5 bases). Trimming cost V 2 bases and J 0 bases, with 11 bases left between them. The CDR3 runs to 16 residues. From germline, CDR1 is MNHNY and CDR2 SVGAGI (reference sequence). The DNA of the CDR3 is TGTGCCAGCAGTTACGGGGCCCCGAGCTCCTACAATGAGCAGTTCTTC. It specifies CASSYGAPSSYNEQFF.

The chain links TRBV15 to TRBJ1-1; D is undetermined. The CDR3 runs to 15 residues. CDR1 and CDR2 from the germline V gene are LNHNV and YYDKDF (reference sequence). V lost 3 bases and J 4 bases, leaving 15 bases between the germline ends. CDR3 nucleotide sequence: TGTGCCACCAGCAGTCCCACAGCCTCCCTCACTGAAGCTTTCTTT. Translating it yields CATSSPTASLTEAFF.

This rearrangement joins TRBV3-1 (or the pseudogene TRBV3-2) to TRBJ2-2, with D possibly TRBD2 on 5 matching bases. Germline assignment: CDR1 LGHDT and CDR2 YNNKEL (reference sequence). Trimming left V 1 base short and J 4 bases short, with 7 bases between. The CDR3 length is 14 residues. The CDR3 region is CASSQGTRTGELFF. CDR3 in DNA: TGTGCCAGCAGCCAAGGGACTCGCACCGGGGAGCTGTTTTTT.

This clone was counted a single time. CDR3 coding DNA: TGTGCCAGCAAATCGGACAGAATCGATAATTCACCCCTCCACTTT. As protein: CASKSDRIDNSPLHF. This chain joins TRBV25-1 and TRBJ1-6; weak D call: TRBD1 (6 bases). There are 15 residues in the CDR3. Germline lookup yields CDR1 MGHDK and CDR2 SYGVNS. The V gene lost 7 bases and the J gene lost 5 bases, with 15 bases spanning the gap.

This chain uses TRBV9 with TRBJ1-1; 8 nucleotides align to TRBD1. J lost 5 bases, V lost 3 bases, and 12 bases had no gene match. The CDR3 covers 16 residues. Germline values: CDR1 SGDLS, CDR2 YYNGEE. In nucleotides, the CDR3 is TGTGCCAGCAGCGCCGACTCCCGGCAGGGGGCAACTGAAGCTTTCTTT. It is translated as CASSADSRQGATEAFF.

This chain connects TRBV15 to TRBJ1-2, with D perhaps TRBD1 (6 bases). This CDR3 is 14 amino acids long. The V and J ends lost 5 bases and 2 bases respectively, with 12 bases between them. Germline V gene data show CDR1 as LNHNV and CDR2 as YYDKDF (reference sequence). The CDR3 sequence: CATSGRTVNYGYTF. In DNA form, the CDR3 reads TGTGCCACCAGCGGTAGGACAGTCAACTATGGCTACACCTTC.

This clone is a singleton in its sample. The CDR3 protein is CASSETGLQSYNEQFF. CDR3 nucleotide sequence: TGTGCCAGCTCGGAAACAGGGTTACAATCCTACAATGAGCAGTTCTTC. J is TRBJ2-1 and V is TRBV18, with TRBD1 as a possible D gene (6 bases). Per germline, CDR1 KGHSH and CDR2 LQKENI. The CDR3 covers 16 residues. Deletions cut 6 bases from V and 1 base from J, with 16 bases between.

The rearrangement links TRBV27 to TRBJ2-7; tentative D call: TRBD1 (5 bases). V was pared by 6 bases and J by 3 bases, with 9 bases between. Germline V gene sequence: CDR1 MNHEY, CDR2 SMNVEV (reference sequence). The CDR3 has 12 residues. This CDR3 reads CASSSRDYEQYF. The CDR3 coding sequence is TGTGCCAGCAGCTCCAGGGACTACGAGCAGTACTTC.

V gene TRBV18 combines with J gene TRBJ1-1, with a weak D call TRBD1 (5 bases). This CDR3 is 15 amino acids long. Germline V gene sequence: CDR1 KGHSH, CDR2 LQKENI. V lost 3 bases and J lost 3, with 14 bases in between. CDR3 sequence (DNA): TGTGCCAGCTCACCTCCATGGGGCAGGGACACTGAAGCTTTCTTT. Residues: CASSPPWGRDTEAFF.

The J gene is TRBJ2-3, the V gene TRBV7-2; D might be TRBD2 (6 bases). The V end was cut by 6 bases, the J end by 6 bases, with 10 bases between. CDR1 is SGHTA and CDR2 is FQGNSA in the germline V gene. CDR3 size: 12 residues. The DNA for the CDR3 is TGTGCCAGCAGGGGACTGCTGGATACGCAGTATTTT. Protein product: CASRGLLDTQYF.

This clone was seen more than once but under ten times. The chain carries TRBV11-3 and TRBJ2-7; possible D gene TRBD2, 5 bases. Per the germline V gene, CDR1 is SGHNT and CDR2 is YENEEA. The CDR3 contains 13 residues. V lost 8 bases and J lost 6, with 17 bases in between. The CDR3 region is CASERSPKSEQYF. DNA of the CDR3: TGTGCCAGCGAGCGGTCACCGAAAAGCGAGCAGTACTTC. Drawing the rest from reference TRBV11-3 and TRBJ2-7, the complete variable domain is EAGVVQSPRYKIIEKKQPVAFWCNPISGHNTLYWYLQNLGQGPELLIRYENEEAVDDSQLPKDRFSAERLKGVDSTLKIQPAELGDSAVYLCASERSPKSEQYFGPGTRLTVT.

This clone occurred a few times. The chain employs TRBV29-1 and TRBJ2-3; a possible D gene is TRBD1 (5 bases). Germline CDR1 is SQVTM and CDR2 is ANQGSEA. V lost 7 bases and J 2 bases, leaving 16 bases between the germline ends. This CDR3 contains 14 residues. The CDR3 reads CSDPLGHYTDTQYF. The CDR3, as DNA: TGCAGCGACCCCCTGGGGCATTACACAGATACGCAGTATTTT.

This chain links TRBV14 with TRBJ2-7; 9 bases fit TRBD2. Germline V lookup: CDR1 SGHDN, CDR2 FVKESK. After removal of 0 bases from V and 0 bases from J, the junction contained 6 bases not matched to a gene. The CDR3 extends over 17 amino acids. CDR3 amino acids: CASSQDPSSGTSYEQYF. DNA for the CDR3: TGTGCCAGCAGCCAAGATCCATCTAGCGGGACCTCCTACGAGCAGTACTTC.

The V gene is TRBV6-5, the J gene TRBJ2-3; no reliable D call. Between the trimmed V and J ends, which lost 7 bases and 2 bases, there was a span of 10 bases. CDR3 length: 13 residues. Germline-derived CDR1 and CDR2 are MNHEY and SVGAGI. CDR3 protein: CASKHSNTDTQYF. The CDR3 DNA follows: TGTGCCAGCAAGCACAGTAACACAGATACGCAGTATTTT.